This is a list of T cell receptor beta chains from one sample in a study of beta chain features in type 1 diabetes. Profiled with immunoSEQ multiplex PCR; TCRdb holds only in-frame clones, not every one. Of approximately 30,000 clones in the sample, approximately 65% are singletons; the top ten hold about 2.4%. The sequenced sample consisted of Tregs from blood. Source of these receptors: a woman in her twenties or thirties with type 1 diabetes. Both conserved end residues are part of each CDR3. Each record gives: D gene, clone size, J gene, V gene, CDR3 protein, CDR3 DNA. D genes are given only for firm matches. The size field is filled for only some rows; it gives once, few, many or a size class.

D: TRBD1; size: -; J: TRBJ2-7; V: TRBV5-8; CDR3: CASRDRGGYEQYF; DNA: TGTGCCAGCAGGGACAGGGGAGGATACGAGCAGTACTTC
D: -; size: -; J: TRBJ1-5; V: TRBV18; CDR3: CASSPPRGGRRNQPQHF; DNA: TGTGCCAGCTCACCACCTAGGGGGGGTAGGAGGAATCAGCCCCAGCATTTT
D: -; size: -; J: TRBJ2-2; V: TRBV5-6; CDR3: CASSPGLLTGELFF; DNA: TGTGCCAGCAGCCCCGGACTGTTGACCGGGGAGCTGTTTTTT
D: -; size: -; J: TRBJ2-7; V: TRBV2; CDR3: CASRASVTSYEQYF; DNA: TGTGCCAGCCGGGCTAGCGTGACCTCCTACGAGCAGTACTTC
D: -; size: -; J: TRBJ2-6; V: TRBV7-9; CDR3: CASSLGQSGANVLTF; DNA: TGTGCCAGCAGCTTAGGACAGTCCGGGGCCAACGTCCTGACTTTC
D: TRBD2; size: -; J: TRBJ2-1; V: TRBV7-9; CDR3: CASSSSLLAGALDEQFF; DNA: TGTGCCAGCAGCTCCTCCCTACTAGCGGGAGCCCTCGATGAGCAGTTCTTC
D: TRBD2; size: medium-sized; J: TRBJ2-3; V: TRBV4-2; CDR3: CASSPLAGRRTDTQYF; DNA: TGTGCCAGCAGTCCTCTAGCGGGGCGCCGCACAGATACGCAGTATTTT
D: -; size: -; J: TRBJ1-5; V: TRBV6-1; CDR3: CASIQRGQPQHF; DNA: TGTGCCAGCATCCAACGGGGGCAGCCCCAGCATTTT
D: TRBD2; size: -; J: TRBJ2-1; V: TRBV28; CDR3: CASSSPGLAVYNEQFF; DNA: TGTGCCAGCAGTTCTCCGGGACTAGCGGTCTACAATGAGCAGTTCTTC
D: -; size: -; J: TRBJ1-5; V: TRBV28; CDR3: CASSLWAQPQHF; DNA: TGTGCCAGCAGTTTATGGGCTCAGCCCCAGCATTTT
D: -; size: -; J: TRBJ1-1; V: TRBV9; CDR3: CASSVAGMNTEAFF; DNA: TGTGCCAGCAGCGTAGCCGGGATGAACACTGAAGCTTTCTTT
D: TRBD1; size: -; J: TRBJ1-6; V: TRBV2; CDR3: CASRRDRISPLHF; DNA: TGTGCCAGCAGAAGGGACAGAATTTCACCCCTCCACTTT
D: TRBD1; size: -; J: TRBJ1-1; V: TRBV5-1; CDR3: CASSLLQGGANTEAFF; DNA: TGCGCCAGCAGCTTGTTACAGGGGGGCGCGAACACTGAAGCTTTCTTT
D: TRBD1; size: -; J: TRBJ1-1; V: TRBV10-3; CDR3: CAITGTGGAAGTEAFF; DNA: TGTGCCATCACGGGGACAGGGGGCGCGGCAGGCACTGAAGCTTTCTTT
D: -; size: few; J: TRBJ1-1; V: TRBV29-1; CDR3: CSVCGMNTEAFF; DNA: TGCAGCGTTTGTGGCATGAACACTGAAGCTTTCTTT
D: -; size: few; J: TRBJ2-7; V: TRBV20-1; CDR3: CSASSYEQYF; DNA: TGCAGTGCTAGTAGCTACGAGCAGTACTTC
D: -; size: -; J: TRBJ1-1; V: TRBV7-6; CDR3: CASSRDKTAILNTEAFF; DNA: TGTGCCAGCAGCCGCGACAAGACCGCAATTCTGAACACTGAAGCTTTCTTT
D: TRBD1; size: -; J: TRBJ2-7; V: TRBV30; CDR3: CACSEGTDHSYEQYF; DNA: TGTGCCTGCAGCGAGGGGACAGATCATTCCTACGAGCAGTACTTC
D: TRBD1; size: few; J: TRBJ2-7; V: TRBV7-9; CDR3: CASSLAGTVEFEQYF; DNA: TGTGCCAGCAGCTTGGCCGGGACAGTGGAATTCGAGCAGTACTTC
D: -; size: -; J: TRBJ2-1; V: TRBV27; CDR3: CASCRDWSSYNEQFF; DNA: TGTGCCAGCTGCCGGGACTGGAGCTCCTACAATGAGCAGTTCTTC
D: -; size: -; J: TRBJ1-2; V: TRBV28; CDR3: CASSLGSGVYGYTF; DNA: TGTGCCAGCAGTTTGGGTTCAGGGGTCTATGGCTACACCTTC
D: TRBD2; size: once; J: TRBJ2-1; V: TRBV11-3; CDR3: CASSRLAGGPGSYNEQFF; DNA: TGTGCCAGCAGCCGACTAGCGGGAGGGCCTGGGTCCTACAATGAGCAGTTCTTC
D: TRBD2; size: few; J: TRBJ2-1; V: TRBV4-3; CDR3: CASSQGLAGIEQFF; DNA: TGCGCCAGCAGCCAAGGTCTAGCGGGGATAGAGCAGTTCTTC
D: TRBD2; size: -; J: TRBJ2-3; V: TRBV11-3; CDR3: CASSPGLAGTDTQYF; DNA: TGTGCCAGCAGCCCGGGACTAGCGGGCACAGATACGCAGTATTTT
D: -; size: -; J: TRBJ1-4; V: TRBV23-1; CDR3: CASVQCNEKLFF; DNA: TGCGCCAGCGTACAGTGTAATGAAAAACTGTTTTTT
D: TRBD1; size: -; J: TRBJ1-2; V: TRBV5-1; CDR3: CASSESRDRGYTLHGYTF; DNA: TGCGCCAGCAGCGAGAGCCGGGACAGGGGATATACCTTGCATGGCTACACCTTC
D: -; size: few; J: TRBJ2-5; V: TRBV9; CDR3: CASSVDREETQYF; DNA: TGTGCCAGCAGCGTAGACAGGGAAGAGACCCAGTACTTC
D: -; size: once; J: TRBJ2-1; V: TRBV5-1; CDR3: CASSPSSYNEQFF; DNA: TGCGCCAGCAGCCCGAGTTCTTACAATGAGCAGTTCTTC
D: -; size: -; J: TRBJ1-2; V: TRBV6-1; CDR3: CASSTQGYGYTF; DNA: TGTGCCAGCAGTACCCAGGGTTATGGCTACACCTTC
D: -; size: once; J: TRBJ1-2; V: TRBV5-8; CDR3: CASTPGGEIGANYGYTF; DNA: TGTGCCAGCACCCCAGGCGGGGAGATAGGAGCTAACTATGGCTACACCTTC
D: -; size: -; J: TRBJ1-2; V: TRBV5-6; CDR3: CASSLWPGDYGYTF; DNA: TGTGCCAGCAGCTTGTGGCCGGGGGACTATGGCTACACCTTC
D: TRBD1; size: few; J: TRBJ1-3; V: TRBV28; CDR3: CASTIPQGAPGNTIYF; DNA: TGTGCCAGCACCATCCCTCAGGGGGCGCCTGGAAACACCATATATTTT
D: TRBD2; size: -; J: TRBJ2-7; V: TRBV4-1; CDR3: CASSRLARGAGIYEQYF; DNA: TGCGCCAGCAGCCGACTAGCGCGGGGCGCAGGGATCTACGAGCAGTACTTC
D: -; size: -; J: TRBJ1-2; V: TRBV4-1; CDR3: CASSQDSGNELRYGYTF; DNA: TGCGCCAGCAGCCAAGATTCAGGCAATGAATTAAGATATGGCTACACCTTC
D: TRBD2; size: few; J: TRBJ2-1; V: TRBV5-1; CDR3: CASSQAGGSYNEQFF; DNA: TGCGCCAGCAGTCAAGCGGGAGGCTCCTACAATGAGCAGTTCTTC
D: TRBD1; size: few; J: TRBJ2-2; V: TRBV19; CDR3: CASNRGSNTGELFF; DNA: TGTGCCAGTAACAGGGGGTCGAACACCGGGGAGCTGTTTTTT
D: TRBD1; size: -; J: TRBJ2-5; V: TRBV18; CDR3: CASSPIRGQGQETQYF; DNA: TGTGCCAGCTCACCCATAAGAGGACAGGGGCAAGAGACCCAGTACTTC
D: TRBD1; size: few; J: TRBJ1-3; V: TRBV19; CDR3: CATIDRARGNTIYF; DNA: TGTGCCACTATCGACAGGGCGAGGGGAAACACCATATATTTT
D: TRBD2; size: -; J: TRBJ2-1; V: TRBV11-2; CDR3: CASRFDLSGNGYEQFF; DNA: TGTGCCAGCAGATTCGATCTTAGCGGGAATGGGTACGAGCAGTTCTTC
D: -; size: -; J: TRBJ1-2; V: TRBV29-1; CDR3: CSVWDSDGYTF; DNA: TGCAGCGTGTGGGACTCCGATGGCTACACCTTC
D: -; size: few; J: TRBJ1-1; V: TRBV11-1; CDR3: CASSLNSEAFF; DNA: TGTGCCAGCAGCTTAAACAGTGAAGCTTTCTTT
D: TRBD2; size: -; J: TRBJ2-1; V: TRBV11-2; CDR3: CASSLGLAATYNEQFF; DNA: TGTGCCAGCAGCCTCGGACTAGCGGCTACCTACAATGAGCAGTTCTTC
D: -; size: -; J: TRBJ2-5; V: TRBV6-1; CDR3: CASSPRRDGTQYF; DNA: TGTGCCAGCAGTCCCCGGCGGGATGGGACCCAGTACTTC
D: TRBD1; size: few; J: TRBJ1-6; V: TRBV13; CDR3: CASSLEGQGNSPLHF; DNA: TGTGCCAGCAGCTTAGAGGGACAGGGGAATTCACCCCTCCACTTT
D: -; size: -; J: TRBJ1-6; V: TRBV19; CDR3: CASRTQGLGSPLHF; DNA: TGTGCCAGTAGGACACAGGGTCTCGGATCACCCCTCCACTTT
D: -; size: once; J: TRBJ1-1; V: TRBV5-1; CDR3: CASSNRGEGSTEAFF; DNA: TGCGCCAGCAGCAACCGGGGGGAAGGGAGCACTGAAGCTTTCTTT
D: TRBD1; size: -; J: TRBJ2-7; V: TRBV28; CDR3: CASSPPGTGLHEQYF; DNA: TGTGCCAGCAGTCCCCCCGGGACAGGGTTACACGAGCAGTACTTC
D: -; size: once; J: TRBJ1-1; V: TRBV29-1; CDR3: CSVDNRAGTEAFF; DNA: TGCAGCGTTGATAACAGGGCTGGGACTGAAGCTTTCTTT
D: -; size: -; J: TRBJ2-6; V: TRBV6-1; CDR3: CASSGSGANVLTF; DNA: TGTGCCAGCAGCGGCTCTGGGGCCAACGTCCTGACTTTC
D: -; size: once; J: TRBJ2-4; V: TRBV21-1; CDR3: CASTLTGTIAKNIQYF; DNA: TGTGCCAGCACCTTAACAGGTACTATAGCCAAAAACATTCAGTACTTC
D: -; size: -; J: TRBJ2-3; V: TRBV28; CDR3: CASSFLPRRPDTQYF; DNA: TGTGCCAGCAGTTTTCTCCCCCGCAGGCCAGATACGCAGTATTTT
D: -; size: -; J: TRBJ1-2; V: TRBV6-1; CDR3: CASSGPAVNYGYTF; DNA: TGTGCCAGCAGTGGCCCTGCGGTGAACTATGGCTACACCTTC
D: TRBD1; size: few; J: TRBJ2-7; V: TRBV18; CDR3: CASSGDSGEQYF; DNA: TGTGCCAGCTCGGGGGACAGCGGCGAGCAGTACTTC
D: TRBD2; size: -; J: TRBJ2-7; V: TRBV6-5; CDR3: CASSRTSGSSYEQYF; DNA: TGTGCCAGCAGTAGAACTAGCGGGTCCTCCTACGAGCAGTACTTC
D: TRBD2; size: -; J: TRBJ2-1; V: TRBV23-1; CDR3: CASSQSKPSGRRECINEQFF; DNA: TGCGCCAGCAGTCAATCAAAGCCTAGCGGGAGGCGCGAGTGCATTAATGAGCAGTTCTTC
D: TRBD2; size: large; J: TRBJ2-7; V: TRBV5-4; CDR3: CASSKGLDYEQYF; DNA: TGTGCCAGCAGCAAGGGACTAGACTACGAGCAGTACTTC
D: -; size: -; J: TRBJ2-3; V: TRBV30; CDR3: CAWSGRGQQYF; DNA: TGTGCCTGGAGTGGGAGGGGGCAGCAGTATTTT
D: TRBD1; size: -; J: TRBJ2-7; V: TRBV27; CDR3: CASSRGSGPPYEQYF; DNA: TGTGCCAGCAGCAGGGGGTCGGGGCCGCCCTACGAGCAGTACTTC
D: -; size: few; J: TRBJ1-2; V: TRBV2; CDR3: CANKQGPYGYTF; DNA: TGTGCCAACAAACAGGGACCCTATGGCTACACCTTC